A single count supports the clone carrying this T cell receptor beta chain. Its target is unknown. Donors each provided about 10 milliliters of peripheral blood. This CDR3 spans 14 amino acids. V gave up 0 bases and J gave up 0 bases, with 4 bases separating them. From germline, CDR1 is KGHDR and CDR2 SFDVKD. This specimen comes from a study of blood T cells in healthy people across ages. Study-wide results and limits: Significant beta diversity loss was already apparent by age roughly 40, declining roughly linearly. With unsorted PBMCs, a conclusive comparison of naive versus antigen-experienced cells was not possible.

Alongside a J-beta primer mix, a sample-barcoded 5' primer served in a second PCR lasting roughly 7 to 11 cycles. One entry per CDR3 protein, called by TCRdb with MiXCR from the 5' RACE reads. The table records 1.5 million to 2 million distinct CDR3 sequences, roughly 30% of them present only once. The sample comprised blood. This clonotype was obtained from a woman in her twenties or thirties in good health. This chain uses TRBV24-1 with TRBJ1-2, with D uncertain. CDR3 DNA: TGTGCCACCAGTGATTTGACTACTAACTATGGCTACACCTTC. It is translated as CATSDLTTNYGYTF.